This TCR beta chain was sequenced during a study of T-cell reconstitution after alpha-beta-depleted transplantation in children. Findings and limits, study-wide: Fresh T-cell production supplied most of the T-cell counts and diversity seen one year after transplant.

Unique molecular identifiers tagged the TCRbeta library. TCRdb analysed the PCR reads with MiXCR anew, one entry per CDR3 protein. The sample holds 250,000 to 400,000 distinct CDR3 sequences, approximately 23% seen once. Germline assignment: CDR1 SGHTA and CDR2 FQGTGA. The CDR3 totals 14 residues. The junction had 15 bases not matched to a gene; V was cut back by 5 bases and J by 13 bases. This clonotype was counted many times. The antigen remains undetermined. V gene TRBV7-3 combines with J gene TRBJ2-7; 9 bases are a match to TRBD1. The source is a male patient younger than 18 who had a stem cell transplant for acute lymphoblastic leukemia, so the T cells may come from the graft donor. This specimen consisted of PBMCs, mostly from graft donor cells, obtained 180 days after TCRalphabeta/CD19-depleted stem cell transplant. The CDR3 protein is CASSPHGQGSREYF. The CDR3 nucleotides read TGTGCCAGCAGCCCCCATGGACAGGGGTCTAGAGAATACTTC.